This T cell receptor beta chain was captured in a study of tumor-infiltrating lymphocytes in primary liver carcinoma. To note about this clonotype: Its antigen is not known.

The source of the blood RNA was unsorted whole blood, and germline DNA was extracted as well. TCR beta cDNA came from roughly 0.45 ug total RNA, primed with a constant-region primer. ARM-PCR was slightly modified, and three nested multiplex PCR rounds with it gave rise to the TCR beta libraries. The first two PCR rounds, around 10 cycles each, used TRBV1-TRBV30 forward primers and a C-beta reverse primer. TCRdb re-analysed the multiplex PCR reads in MiXCR, keeping a single row per CDR3 protein. The table includes 250,000 to 350,000 distinct CDR3 sequences, roughly 60% detected once. General study findings and limits: Tumors had a significantly higher top-250-clone fraction than blood (p = 0.039).

CDR3 length: 17 amino acids. CDR1 is SGHVS and CDR2 is FNYEAQ in the germline V gene. V shed 4 bases and J shed 5 bases, with 24 bases lying between them. The clonotype originates from a woman under 40 with primary liver carcinoma and hepatitis B virus infection. Input material: peripheral blood. V is TRBV7-6 and J is TRBJ2-7; D is possibly TRBD1 or TRBD2 (5 bases each). The CDR3, as DNA: TGTGCCAGCAGCTCAACTCTTGGGACCGGGGCTTTTGACGAGCAGTACTTC. Translation gives CASSSTLGTGAFDEQYF.